These 8 T cell receptor beta chains were all obtained from the same sample, sequenced in a study of T cells in localized non-small cell lung cancer (dated by TCRdb to 2020 to 2021). The method behind the library was the immunoSEQ multiplex PCR assay. Not all clones reach the TCRdb copy of this immuneACCESS table, which keeps in-frame sequences only. Checked studies attribute under half of the gap to unresolved V genes and leave the rest unexplained. The sample table shows more than 30,000 clones, and approximately 91% are seen once. In total, the top ten clones hold less than 5% of the sample. Here the sequenced sample was peripheral blood mononuclear cells, taken before any cancer treatment. These receptors were collected from a woman aged 40 to 75 with stage III lung adenocarcinoma.

The chain employs TRBV18 and TRBJ2-7, with no clear D. The germline gives CDR1 KGHSH, CDR2 LQKENI. This CDR3 spans 15 amino acids. The ends were cut back, 6 bases at V and 0 bases at J, with 15 bases in the middle. CDR3 loop: CASSVGLRSSYEQYF. The CDR3 DNA is TGTGCCAGCTCGGTAGGATTGCGGAGCTCCTACGAGCAGTACTTC.

V and J are TRBV14 and TRBJ2-1, with D perhaps assigned TRBD1 or TRBD2 (5 bases each). The CDR3 extends over 17 amino acids. The V gene's germline CDR1 is SGHDN and CDR2 FVKESK. Trimming removed 2 bases from V and 0 bases from J, with 14 bases in between. CDR3: CASSQWDLGSSYNEQFF. The CDR3 region has the DNA TGTGCCAGCAGCCAATGGGACCTAGGAAGCTCCTACAATGAGCAGTTCTTC.

V and J are TRBV5-6 and TRBJ1-3; D gene uncertain. V lost 5 bases and J 4 bases, leaving 7 bases between the germline ends. Germline-derived CDR1 and CDR2 are SGHDT and YYEEEE. This CDR3 has 12 amino acids. The chain's CDR3 is CASRQAGNTIYF. The CDR3 DNA is TGTGCCAGCAGGCAGGCCGGAAACACCATATATTTT. The full variable domain, completed using reference TRBV5-6 and TRBJ1-3, is DAGVTQSPTHLIKTRGQQVTLRCSPKSGHDTVSWYQQALGQGPQFIFQYYEEEERQRGNFPDRFSGHQFPNYSSELNVNALLLGDSALYLCASRQAGNTIYFGEGSWLTVV.

The chain recombines TRBV19 with TRBJ1-3; a weak D match, TRBD1 (5 bases). Trimming left V 11 bases short and J 2 bases short, with 10 bases between. CDR3 size: 12 residues. The germline gives CDR1 LNHDA, CDR2 SQIVND (reference sequence). Here the CDR3 DNA reads TGTGCCGCGGGGGTGGCTGGAAACACCATATATTTT. Translating it yields CAAGVAGNTIYF.

V gene TRBV7-3 combines with J gene TRBJ2-1, with 9 nucleotides matching TRBD1. The V gene's germline CDR1 is SGHTA and CDR2 FQGTGA. The CDR3 covers 15 residues. V lost 5 bases and J lost 8; bases outside the gene matches: 10. DNA for the CDR3: TGTGCCAGCAGCCCGATCGGGACAGGGTATTATGAGCAGTTCTTC. Translation gives CASSPIGTGYYEQFF.

The rearrangement uses TRBV4-2 and TRBJ1-4; D uncertain. V was cut by 3 bases and J by 12 bases, with 23 bases left in between. Germline-derived CDR1 and CDR2 are LGHNA and YNFKEQ. CDR3 length equals 16 residues. The CDR3 nucleotides read TGTGCCAGCAGCCACAAGGGAGGCGGCGACAATGCGGAACTGTTTTTT. As protein: CASSHKGGGDNAELFF.

The rearrangement joins TRBV21-1 to TRBJ2-1; the D call TRBD2 from the table was never checked on the DNA. TRBV21-1 is flagged as a pseudogene. The CDR3 covers 15 residues. CDR3 protein: CASSKIGRAHNEQFF. As DNA, the CDR3 is TGTGCCAGCAGCAAAATCGGGAGGGCCCACAATGAGCAGTTCTTC.

V gene TRBV6-1 combines with J gene TRBJ1-1, with 11 bases identical to TRBD1. The CDR3 is 13 amino acids. Germline CDR1 MNHNS, CDR2 SASEGT. J lost 5 bases, V lost 8 bases, and 4 bases had no gene match. In DNA form, the CDR3 reads TGTGCCAGCGTACGGGACAGGGGGACTGAAGCTTTCTTT. Protein product: CASVRDRGTEAFF.